The T cell receptor beta chain under discussion was sequenced for a study of vaccination effects on CD4 cells after COVID-19. In the ViraFEST assay, antigen-specific CD4+ clonotypes were identified by expansion after peptide-pool stimulation. Cultured cells yielded isolated CD4+ T cells after 10 to 11 days. Participants completed two doses of the BNT162b2 or mRNA-1273 vaccine. Wells containing 1.5 million to 2.5 million PBMC each were cultured with around 9.1 IU/ml IL-2 and about 10 ug/ml peptides. In germline, CDR1 is KGHDR, CDR2 SFDVKD. The ends lost 3 bases at V and 6 bases at J; junction bases unmatched: 15. This CDR3 is 18 amino acids long. On this clone: Its antigen is unidentified.

Assay: immunoSEQ multiplex PCR; the TCRdb copy retains only in-frame clones and omits some. The data hold tens of thousands of clones, with 81% observed a single time. The receptor's source is a human donor who received a COVID-19 vaccine. The chain employs TRBV24-1 and TRBJ2-1; 8 nucleotides agree with TRBD2. The source material was CD4+ T cells from PBMCs cultured with HCoV-229E spike peptides, sampled after COVID-19 vaccination. CDR3 sequence: CATSDPLAGGPLSNEQFF. CDR3 bases: TGTGCCACCAGTGATCCCCTGGCGGGGGGCCCTCTTTCCAATGAGCAGTTCTTC.